The 10 T cell receptor beta chains presented below share a single source sample, sequenced in a study of Ad26.COV2.S vaccination and SARS-CoV-2 variants (TCRdb year 2021). Sample treatment or condition, as interpreted from the label and publication: over 15 received Ad26.COV2.S at low or high dose, single or two shots; a few received placebo; per-sample allocation not given. For vaccine and placebo recipients, the sequenced repertoires came from samples collected on day 63 after the first injection. Libraries were built with the immunoSEQ multiplex PCR assay. The immuneACCESS repertoire file appears here via TCRdb, limited to in-frame rearrangements. These files lack a portion of the clones; in checked studies, under half of the deficit traces to unresolved V genes, and the cause of the others is not known. This sample is represented by about 350,000 clones; around 90% of them were singletons. Approximately 5.9% of the sample belongs to the ten largest clones.

Sample: peripheral blood, taken in a trial of Ad26.COV2.S vaccine versus placebo. The origin of the receptors is a person between 18 and 60 years old who received the Ad26.COV2.S COVID-19 vaccine or a placebo.

This sequence joins TRBV6-4 and TRBJ1-1, with D perhaps TRBD1 (6 bases). The V end was cut by 4 bases, the J end by 9 bases, with 15 bases between. Germline V CDR1 and CDR2: MRHNA, SNTAGT. The CDR3 length is 13 residues. CDR3 sequence reads: CASSVNRAGQAFF. CDR3 sequence (DNA): TGTGCCAGCAGTGTTAACAGGGCGGGTCAAGCTTTCTTT.

The rearrangement uses TRBV6-2 or TRBV6-3 and TRBJ1-2; D is undetermined. V lost 5 bases and J lost 1, with 2 bases in between. The CDR3 consists of 11 residues. Germline-derived CDR1 and CDR2 are MNHEY and SVGEGT. The CDR3 loop is CASSVNYGYTF. The DNA of the CDR3 is TGTGCCAGCAGTGTTAACTATGGCTACACCTTC.

The V gene is TRBV18, the J gene TRBJ2-7; 9 bases fit TRBD1. CDR1 and CDR2 (germline): KGHSH, LQKENI. The V gene end was trimmed by 3 bases and the J gene end by 5 bases; junction bases not matched to a gene: 11. This CDR3 comprises 16 residues. CDR3 sequence reads: CASSPRFGQGTHEQYF. The CDR3 region has the DNA TGTGCCAGCTCACCCCGCTTTGGACAGGGGACACACGAGCAGTACTTC. Full variable domain (remainder filled in from reference TRBV18 and TRBJ2-7): NAGVMQNPRHLVRRRGQEARLRCSPMKGHSHVYWYRQLPEEGLKFMVYLQKENIIDESGMPKERFSAEFPKEGPSILRIQQVVRGDSAAYFCASSPRFGQGTHEQYFGPGTRLTVT.

The V gene is TRBV18, the J gene TRBJ2-1, with 7 bases aligning to TRBD2. J lost 6 bases, V lost 3 bases, and 23 bases had no gene match. The CDR3 length is 20 residues. Per germline, CDR1 KGHSH and CDR2 LQKENI. CDR3 sequence reads: CASSPPSLASSLLGSNEQFF. The CDR3 DNA sequence: TGTGCCAGCTCACCTCCCTCACTAGCGAGTTCTTTGTTGGGATCCAATGAGCAGTTCTTC.

The CDR3 bases are TGTGCCAGCAGCCGAGCGGGGGGCTCATACGAGCAGTACTTC. It is translated as CASSRAGGSYEQYF. This chain uses TRBV6-5 with TRBJ2-7; 9 bases agree with TRBD2. This CDR3 spans 14 amino acids. Trimming cost V 6 bases and J 4 bases; bases outside gene matches: 7. Germline V CDR1 and CDR2: MNHEY, SVGAGI.

This chain links TRBV7-9 with TRBJ2-7; either TRBD1 or TRBD2 may fit D (5 bases each). Germline V gene sequence: CDR1 SEHNR, CDR2 FQNEAQ (reference sequence). The CDR3 is 15 residues long. Deletions cut 5 bases from V and 2 bases from J, with 16 bases between. The CDR3 DNA reads as TGTGCCAGCAGCCCGCCCGGGACGGTGGCCTACGAGCAGTACTTC. It codes for CASSPPGTVAYEQYF. Based on the CDR3 plus reference TRBV7-9 and TRBJ2-7, the full variable domain is DTGVSQNPRHKITKRGQNVTFRCDPISEHNRLYWYRQTLGQGPEFLTYFQNEAQLEKSRLLSDRFSAERPKGSFSTLEIQRTEQGDSAMYLCASSPPGTVAYEQYFGPGTRLTVT.

The rearrangement links TRBV7-9 to TRBJ1-3; D remains ambiguous. The CDR3 covers 15 residues. In germline, CDR1 is SEHNR, CDR2 FQNEAQ (reference sequence). V was pared by 0 bases and J by 0 bases, with 6 bases between. The chain's CDR3 is CASSLAWSSGNTIYF. The CDR3 DNA is TGTGCCAGCAGCTTAGCGTGGAGCTCTGGAAACACCATATATTTT.

This chain links TRBV5-8 with TRBJ1-4, with TRBD1 matching 7 bases. The V segment lost 5 bases and the J segment 0 bases; nucleotides outside the gene matches: 10. The CDR3 length is 17 residues. Germline assignment: CDR1 SGHTS and CDR2 YDEGEE. The CDR3, as DNA: TGTGCCAGCAGATCGGACAGGAGGAGAGCAACTAATGAAAAACTGTTTTTT. Its protein is CASRSDRRRATNEKLFF.

The rearrangement uses TRBV19 and TRBJ1-5, with D maybe TRBD1 (5 bases). Germline assignment: CDR1 LNHDA and CDR2 SQIVND (reference sequence). The CDR3 runs 13 residues. Trimming removed 6 bases from V and 3 bases from J, with 9 bases in between. The CDR3: CASRDMYNQPQHF. DNA of the CDR3: TGTGCCAGTAGGGACATGTACAATCAGCCCCAGCATTTT. The variable domain in full, with the rest retrieved from reference TRBV19 and TRBJ1-5, is DGGITQSPKYLFRKEGQNVTLSCEQNLNHDAMYWYRQDPGQGLRLIYYSQIVNDFQKGDIAEGYSVSREKKESFPLTVTSAQKNPTAFYLCASRDMYNQPQHFGDGTRLSIL.

This clone was seen just once. The J gene is TRBJ1-4, the V gene TRBV7-9; TRBD1 agrees at 8 bases. With V trimmed by 0 bases and J by 8 bases, 14 bases remained unmatched. The CDR3 sequence is 18 residues long. CDR1 is SEHNR and CDR2 is FQNEAQ in the germline V gene (reference sequence). The CDR3 reads CASSLARGRGLTNEKLFF. DNA of the CDR3: TGTGCCAGCAGCTTAGCGAGGGGCAGGGGGCTAACGAACGAAAAACTGTTTTTT.